This passage covers 28 T cell receptor beta chains from one sample sequenced in a study of T cells in Graves' hyperthyroidism and ophthalmopathy. Amplified TCR beta CDR3 regions came from RNA transcripts. The HTBI set primed first-round TCR CDR3 RT-PCR. One entry per CDR3 protein results from TCRdb running MiXCR on the multiplex PCR reads. This table has hundreds of thousands of distinct CDR3 sequences, about 38% appearing once. Source material: blood. The receptors were gathered from a man between 18 and 35 years old with Graves' hyperthyroidism.

The sample holds many counts of this clonotype. The gene calls are TRBV14 and TRBJ2-6; D is possibly TRBD1 (6 bases). V shed 6 bases and J shed 4 bases, with 13 bases lying between them. This CDR3 is built from 15 residues. The germline V gene encodes CDR1 SGHDN and CDR2 FVKESK. CDR3 sequence (DNA): TGTGCCAGCAGTTACACAGGGACCGGGGCCAACGTCCTGACTTTC. Translated, it gives CASSYTGTGANVLTF.

The rearrangement links TRBV7-9 to TRBJ2-7, with 7 nucleotides matching TRBD1. V was pared by 5 bases and J by 2 bases, with 12 bases of the junction left unmatched. There are 16 residues in the CDR3. Germline V gene lookup returns CDR1 SEHNR and CDR2 FQNEAQ (reference sequence). The CDR3 region is CASSHATGPPTYEQYF. For the CDR3, the DNA is TGTGCCAGCAGCCACGCGACAGGGCCCCCTACCTACGAGCAGTACTTC.

The V gene is TRBV2, the J gene TRBJ1-2, with D maybe TRBD1 (5 bases). The CDR3 consists of 14 residues. Trimming pared 0 bases from V and 7 bases from J, leaving 12 bases between. CDR1 is SNHLY, CDR2 FYNNEI, per germline. In nucleotides, the CDR3 is TGTGCCAGCAGTGAAGCGGGGACGAGGAGTGGCTACACCTTC. Encoded protein: CASSEAGTRSGYTF.

The chain employs TRBV7-2 and TRBJ1-2; D gene ambiguous. Trimming shortened V by 5 bases and J by 8 bases, and 12 bases separated the two germline ends. The V gene's germline CDR1 is SGHTA and CDR2 FQGNSA. The CDR3 loop spans 12 amino acids. The CDR3 DNA reads TGTGCCAGCAGCCTGGCCAGTGGCGGCTACACCTTC. Translated, it gives CASSLASGGYTF.

This clonotype was seen many times. The rearrangement joins TRBV10-1 to TRBJ1-5; 9 bases agree with TRBD1. Looked up from germline, CDR1 is WNHNN and CDR2 is SYGVQD (reference sequence). V gave up 0 bases and J gave up 12 bases; unmatched junction bases: 6. There are 14 residues in the CDR3. The CDR3 DNA is TGCGCCAGCAGTGAGTCAAGGGACAGGGAGGTCCAGCATTTT. This gives the protein CASSESRDREVQHF.

In this sample, this clonotype turned up a few times. The chain joins TRBV11-2 to TRBJ1-1; D is undetermined. The germline V gene encodes CDR1 SGHAT and CDR2 FQNNGV. The V end lost 2 bases, the J end lost 2 bases, and 15 bases lay between the germline ends. The CDR3 length is 16 residues. The CDR3 DNA reads TGTGCCAGCAGCTTATGGAGCCCGAAAGATAACACTGAAGCTTTCTTT. It codes for CASSLWSPKDNTEAFF.

This clonotype was counted a few times. This chain uses TRBV14 with TRBJ2-7; no firm D call. CDR1 is SGHDN, CDR2 FVKESK, per germline. With 1 base removed from V and 6 bases from J, the gap between germline ends came to 7 bases. The CDR3 spans 12 residues. The CDR3 sequence: CASSQVPGEQYF. As DNA, the CDR3 is TGTGCCAGCAGCCAAGTCCCTGGCGAGCAGTACTTC.

This sequence joins TRBV27 and TRBJ1-1; 9 bases map to TRBD1. Germline assignment: CDR1 MNHEY and CDR2 SMNVEV (reference sequence). The CDR3 is made up of 13 amino acids. The V gene end was trimmed by 0 bases and the J gene end by 7 bases; junction bases not matched to a gene: 0. The CDR3 DNA reads as TGTGCCAGCAGTTTATCGGGACAGGGTGAAGCTTTCTTT. It specifies CASSLSGQGEAFF.

This clonotype was found once. This chain connects TRBV7-8 to TRBJ2-7; a weak D match, TRBD2 (6 bases). Trimming cost V 2 bases and J 3 bases, with 14 bases left between them. Germline V gene data show CDR1 as SGHVS and CDR2 as FQNEAQ. This CDR3 spans 15 amino acids. DNA for the CDR3: TGTGCCAGCAGCTTAACTGGGGGGAGCCGCTACGAGCAGTACTTC. This gives the protein CASSLTGGSRYEQYF.

The V gene is TRBV19, the J gene TRBJ2-2; 9 nucleotides agree with TRBD1. CDR3 length: 15 amino acids. Germline CDR1 and CDR2: LNHDA and SQIVND (reference sequence). The V gene end was trimmed by 7 bases and the J gene end by 2 bases; junction bases not matched to a gene: 5. The CDR3 region has the DNA TGTGCCAGTACCCGGGACAGGGTCAACACCGGGGAGCTGTTTTTT. Translation: CASTRDRVNTGELFF.

The chain has TRBV20-1 and TRBJ2-3; TRBD2 agrees at 8 bases. CDR3 size: 13 residues. J was trimmed by 6 bases and V by 6 bases; bases with no gene match: 8. Germline CDR1 is DFQATT and CDR2 is SNEGSKA (reference sequence). The CDR3 region has the DNA TGCAGTGCCCGAAGTAGCGGGGTGGATACGCAGTATTTT. Protein product: CSARSSGVDTQYF.

Comments on this clonotype: It is likely a read error, because the conserved phenylalanine at the end of the CDR3 is missing. No DNA is shown, since the ends of the CDR3 on it are uncertain; the CDR3 is the one TCRdb lists. This chain links TRBV10-3 with TRBJ1-3; the D call in the table, TRBD1, was not verified against the DNA. Inclusive of both ends, the CDR3 amounts to 9 amino acids. CDR1 and CDR2 (germline): ENHRY, SYGVKD. This CDR3 is CAIRETGNP.

This clonotype was counted many times. The V and J genes are TRBV20-1 and TRBJ1-6, with TRBD1 identical over 10 bases. Germline V gene data show CDR1 as DFQATT and CDR2 as SNEGSKA (reference sequence). This CDR3 has 15 amino acids. J gave up 10 bases and V 4 bases, and 10 bases lay outside the gene matches. The CDR3 reads CSATSDRGRFSPLHF. The DNA for the CDR3 is TGCAGTGCTACCAGCGACAGGGGGCGATTCTCACCCCTCCACTTT.

The chain carries TRBV7-2 and TRBJ1-3; 8 nucleotides align to TRBD1. CDR1 and CDR2 from the germline V gene are SGHTA and FQGNSA. The ends lost 5 bases at V and 3 bases at J; junction bases unmatched: 3. The CDR3 sequence is 14 residues long. CDR3 sequence (DNA): TGTGCCAGCAGCGGGACAGGATTTGGAAACACCATATATTTT. It translates to CASSGTGFGNTIYF. Looking up the rest from reference TRBV7-2 and TRBJ1-3 gives the full variable domain: GAGVSQSPSNKVTEKGKDVELRCDPISGHTALYWYRQSLGQGLEFLIYFQGNSAPDKSGLPSDRFSAERTGGSVSTLTIQRTQQEDSAVYLCASSGTGFGNTIYFGEGSWLTVV.

There are many counts of this clonotype. The chain employs TRBV20-1 and TRBJ2-2, with 14 positions matching TRBD2. Germline CDR1 DFQATT, CDR2 SNEGSKA (reference sequence). CDR3 length: 17 residues. Germline trimming cut 6 bases from V and 1 base from J; bases unmatched to any gene: 7. This CDR3 reads CSALPGLAGGNTGELFF. CDR3 bases: TGCAGTGCCCTACCCGGACTAGCGGGGGGGAACACCGGGGAGCTGTTTTTT.

The chain combines TRBV11-3 with TRBJ1-1; D remains unclear. The CDR3 is 15 residues long. CDR1 SGHNT and CDR2 YENEEA come from the germline V gene. The germline V and J ends were trimmed by 0 bases and 1 base, with 9 bases remaining between them. The chain's CDR3 is CASSLDGVGNTEAFF. The CDR3 DNA reads as TGTGCCAGCAGCTTAGACGGGGTAGGGAACACTGAAGCTTTCTTT.

A few counts support this clonotype. The chain joins TRBV2 to TRBJ2-7, with 10 bases lining up with TRBD2. CDR3 length equals 15 residues. Germline values: CDR1 SNHLY, CDR2 FYNNEI. The V and J ends lost 3 bases and 2 bases, in that order; junction bases with no gene match: 4. In DNA, the CDR3 is TGTGCCAGCAGTGATTTAGCGGGGGGCGCCTACGAGCAGTACTTC. Translation: CASSDLAGGAYEQYF.

This clonotype was observed at least ten times. This chain uses TRBV20-1 with TRBJ1-2; no definite D call. The CDR3 totals 11 residues. CDR1 is DFQATT, CDR2 SNEGSKA, per germline (reference sequence). Trimming took 3 bases from V and 4 from J, leaving 6 bases between them. For the CDR3, the DNA is TGCAGTGCTAGGTCGATCTATGGCTACACCTTC. This sequence encodes CSARSIYGYTF.

This rearrangement joins TRBV11-1 to TRBJ1-4; a weak D match, TRBD1 (5 bases). The germline V gene encodes CDR1 SGHAT and CDR2 FQDESV (reference sequence). The CDR3 totals 13 residues. V dropped 8 bases and J dropped 8 bases, with 15 bases sitting between them. CDR3 nucleotides: TGTGCCAGCCGCGGGGCAGGGTCGGAAAAACTGTTTTTT. Translating it yields CASRGAGSEKLFF. Full variable domain (remainder filled in from reference TRBV11-1 and TRBJ1-4): EAEVAQSPRYKITEKSQAVAFWCDPISGHATLYWYRQILGQGPELLVQFQDESVVDDSQLPKDRFSAERLKGVDSTLKIQPAELGDSAMYLCASRGAGSEKLFFGSGTQLSVL.

In its sample, this clonotype was seen many times. The J gene is TRBJ1-5, the V gene TRBV29-1; possibly TRBD1 for D (5 bases). Germline V lookup: CDR1 SQVTM, CDR2 ANQGSEA. This CDR3 region has 14 residues. Trimming stripped 4 bases from V and 5 bases from J, with 15 bases between. CDR3 DNA: TGCAGCGTTGGCGGGACTCCCGGGCATCAGCCCCAGCATTTT. Protein sequence: CSVGGTPGHQPQHF.

The rearrangement uses TRBV4-1 and TRBJ1-1; D ambiguous. This CDR3 has 15 amino acids. Germline loops: CDR1 MGHRA, CDR2 YSYEKL. V lost 0 bases to trimming and J lost 3 bases, with 11 bases between them. CDR3 DNA sequence: TGCGCCAGCAGCCAAGAGAAGAGATCCTACACTGAAGCTTTCTTT. Translating gives CASSQEKRSYTEAFF.

For this clonotype: Lacking the conserved final phenylalanine or tryptophan, this CDR3 likely reflects a read error. Because the CDR3's place on the DNA is in doubt, the DNA is left out and the CDR3 is given as listed by TCRdb. The rearrangement links TRBV20-1 to TRBJ2-7; the DNA was not compared with TRBD2, the D call given in the table. Termini included, the CDR3 measures 8 amino acids. CDR1 is DFQATT and CDR2 is SNEGSKA in the germline V gene (reference sequence). The CDR3 sequence is CSARDQRQ.

As to this clonotype: Since the CDR3 does not end with the conserved phenylalanine or tryptophan, this likely comes from a read error. The DNA is left out, because the CDR3 cannot be placed on it with certainty; the CDR3 is given as TCRdb lists it. The rearrangement links TRBV19 to TRBJ1-3. The CDR3 is 9 residues long, ends included. Looked up from germline, CDR1 is LNHDA and CDR2 is SQIVND (reference sequence). CDR3 amino acids: CASSRENGR.

This clonotype was counted many times. The rearrangement links TRBV7-2 to TRBJ1-5; a weak D match, TRBD1 (5 bases). The length of the CDR3 is 15 residues. The germline gives CDR1 SGHTA, CDR2 FQGNSA. V was pared by 1 base and J by 2 bases, with 9 bases between. The DNA of the CDR3 is TGTGCCAGCAGCTTAGATACAGGTCGCAATCAGCCCCAGCATTTT. Protein: CASSLDTGRNQPQHF.

This chain joins TRBV7-9 and TRBJ1-1; no definite D call. V gave up 3 bases and J gave up 0 bases, with 8 bases separating them. Germline CDR1 is SEHNR and CDR2 is FQNEAQ (reference sequence). The CDR3 consists of 14 residues. The CDR3 bases are TGTGCCAGCAGCTTCGACATGATGAACACTGAAGCTTTCTTT. Protein sequence: CASSFDMMNTEAFF. Complete variable domain (other parts from reference TRBV7-9 and TRBJ1-1): DTGVSQNPRHKITKRGQNVTFRCDPISEHNRLYWYRQTLGQGPEFLTYFQNEAQLEKSRLLSDRFSAERPKGSFSTLEIQRTEQGDSAMYLCASSFDMMNTEAFFGQGTRLTVV.

This clonotype was detected a few times. This sequence joins TRBV19 and TRBJ1-5; unclear D gene. This CDR3 region has 13 residues. V was cut by 3 bases and J by 0 bases, with 3 bases left in between. Germline V lookup: CDR1 LNHDA, CDR2 SQIVND (reference sequence). The CDR3 region has the DNA TGTGCCAGTAGTATGATTAGCAATCAGCCCCAGCATTTT. Protein sequence: CASSMISNQPQHF.

The chain is built from TRBV19 and TRBJ1-2, with D possibly TRBD1 on 6 matching bases. The V gene lost 5 bases and the J gene lost 8 bases, with 21 bases spanning the gap. This CDR3 is 15 amino acids long. In germline, CDR1 is LNHDA, CDR2 SQIVND (reference sequence). In DNA, the CDR3 is TGTGCCAGTAGTTTTGCGACCACAGGGAGCGACGGCTACACCTTC. Residues: CASSFATTGSDGYTF.

This clonotype showed up many times. The J gene is TRBJ2-7, the V gene TRBV7-2; D perhaps matches TRBD2 (6 bases). This CDR3 region has 14 residues. Germline V gene data show CDR1 as SGHTA and CDR2 as FQGNSA. Trimming pared 4 bases from V and 2 bases from J, leaving 12 bases between. The CDR3 region has the DNA TGTGCCAGCAGCTATACTAGCCCCACCTACGAGCAGTACTTC. This gives the protein CASSYTSPTYEQYF.